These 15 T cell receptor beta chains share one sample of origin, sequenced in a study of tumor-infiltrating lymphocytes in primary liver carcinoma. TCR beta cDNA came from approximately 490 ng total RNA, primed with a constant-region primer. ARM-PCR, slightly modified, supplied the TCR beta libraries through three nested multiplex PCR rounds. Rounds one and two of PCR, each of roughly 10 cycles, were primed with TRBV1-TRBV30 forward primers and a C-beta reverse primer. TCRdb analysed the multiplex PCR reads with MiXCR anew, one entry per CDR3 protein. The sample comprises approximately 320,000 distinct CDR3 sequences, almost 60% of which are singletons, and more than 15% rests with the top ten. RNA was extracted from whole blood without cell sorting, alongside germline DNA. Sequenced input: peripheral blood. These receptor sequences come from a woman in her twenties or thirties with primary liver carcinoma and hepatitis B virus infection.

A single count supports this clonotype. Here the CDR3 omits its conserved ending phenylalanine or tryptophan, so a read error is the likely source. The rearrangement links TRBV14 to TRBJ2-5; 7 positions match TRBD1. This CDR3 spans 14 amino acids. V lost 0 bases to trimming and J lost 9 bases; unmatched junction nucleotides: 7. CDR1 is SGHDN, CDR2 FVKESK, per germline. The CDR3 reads CASSQDDREWAQYS. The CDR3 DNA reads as TGTGCCAGCAGCCAAGACGACAGGGAATGGGCCCAGTACTCC.

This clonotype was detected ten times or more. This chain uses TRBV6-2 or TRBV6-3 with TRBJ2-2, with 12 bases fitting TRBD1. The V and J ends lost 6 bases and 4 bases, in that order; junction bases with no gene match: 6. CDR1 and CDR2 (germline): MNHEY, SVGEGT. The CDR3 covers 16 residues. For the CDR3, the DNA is TGTGCCAGCAGCCGAGGGACAGGGGGCTTCACCGGGGAGCTGTTTTTT. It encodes CASSRGTGGFTGELFF.

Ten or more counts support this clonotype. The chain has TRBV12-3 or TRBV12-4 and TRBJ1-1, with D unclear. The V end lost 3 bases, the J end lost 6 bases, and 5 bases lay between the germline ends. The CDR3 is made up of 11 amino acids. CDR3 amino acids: CASSFGPEAFF. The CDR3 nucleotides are TGTGCCAGCAGTTTCGGCCCTGAAGCTTTCTTT.

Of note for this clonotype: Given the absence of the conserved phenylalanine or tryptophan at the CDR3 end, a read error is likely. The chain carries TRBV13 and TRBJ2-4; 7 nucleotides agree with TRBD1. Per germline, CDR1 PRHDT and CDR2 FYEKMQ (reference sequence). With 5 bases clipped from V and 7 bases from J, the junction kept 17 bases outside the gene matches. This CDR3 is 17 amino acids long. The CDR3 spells CASSQSLQGTHRNIQYL. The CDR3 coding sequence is TGTGCCAGCAGCCAAAGTCTACAGGGGACCCACAGGAACATTCAGTACCTC.

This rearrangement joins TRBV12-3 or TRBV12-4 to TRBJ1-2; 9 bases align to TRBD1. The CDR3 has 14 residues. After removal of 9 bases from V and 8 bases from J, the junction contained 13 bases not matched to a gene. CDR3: CARSPGQGLSGYTF. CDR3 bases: TGTGCCAGGAGCCCAGGACAGGGGCTATCGGGCTACACCTTC.

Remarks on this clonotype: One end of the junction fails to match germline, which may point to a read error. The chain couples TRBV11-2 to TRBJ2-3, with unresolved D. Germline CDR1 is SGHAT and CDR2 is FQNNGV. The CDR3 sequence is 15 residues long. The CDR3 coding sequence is TGTGCCAGCAACTTAGTGCTCCTCCTCACAGATACGCAGTATTTT. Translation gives CASNLVLLLTDTQYF.

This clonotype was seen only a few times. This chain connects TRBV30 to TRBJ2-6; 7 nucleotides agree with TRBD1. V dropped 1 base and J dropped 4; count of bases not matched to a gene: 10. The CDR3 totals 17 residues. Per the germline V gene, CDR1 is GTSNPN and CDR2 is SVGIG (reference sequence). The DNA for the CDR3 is TGTGCCTGGAGTGAGGACAGGCGTAGCTCCGGGGCCAACGTCCTGACTTTC. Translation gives CAWSEDRRSSGANVLTF.

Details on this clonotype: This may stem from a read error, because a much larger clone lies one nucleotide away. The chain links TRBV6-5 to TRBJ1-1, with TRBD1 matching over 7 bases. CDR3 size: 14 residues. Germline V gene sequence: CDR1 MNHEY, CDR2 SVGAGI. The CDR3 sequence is CASSYRTGLNGASF. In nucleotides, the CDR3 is TGTGCCAGCAGTTACCGGACAGGCTTGAATGGAGCTTCCTTT.

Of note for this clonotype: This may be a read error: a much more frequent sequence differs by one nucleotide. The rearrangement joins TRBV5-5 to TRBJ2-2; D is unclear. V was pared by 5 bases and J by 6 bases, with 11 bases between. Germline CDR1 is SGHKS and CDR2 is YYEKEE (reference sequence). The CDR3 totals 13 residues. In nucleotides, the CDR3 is TGTGCCAGCAGAAACGGCTGGTCCGGGGAGCTGTTTTTT. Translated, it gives CASRNGWSGELFF. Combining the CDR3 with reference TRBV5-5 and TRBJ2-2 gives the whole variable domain DAGVTQSPTHLIKTRGQQVTLRCSPISGHKSVSWYQQVLGQGPQFIFQYYEKEERGRGNFPDRFSARQFPNYSSELNVNALLLGDSALYLCASRNGWSGELFFGEGSRLTVL.

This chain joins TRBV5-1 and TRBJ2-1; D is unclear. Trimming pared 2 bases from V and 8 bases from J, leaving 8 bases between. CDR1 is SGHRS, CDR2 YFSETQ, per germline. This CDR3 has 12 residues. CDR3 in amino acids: CASSFTNDEQFF. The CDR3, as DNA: TGCGCCAGCAGCTTTACTAACGATGAGCAGTTCTTC.

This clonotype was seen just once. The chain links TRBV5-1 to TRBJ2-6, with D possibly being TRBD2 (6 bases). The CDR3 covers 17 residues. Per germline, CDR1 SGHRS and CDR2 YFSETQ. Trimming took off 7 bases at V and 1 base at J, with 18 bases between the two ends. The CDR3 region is CASGGGIPHSGANVLTF. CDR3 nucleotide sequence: TGCGCCAGCGGCGGAGGGATACCCCATTCTGGGGCCAACGTCCTGACTTTC.

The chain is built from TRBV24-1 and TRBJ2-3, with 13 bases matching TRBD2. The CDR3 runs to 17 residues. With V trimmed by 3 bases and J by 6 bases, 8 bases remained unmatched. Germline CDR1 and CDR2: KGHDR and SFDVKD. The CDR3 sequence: CATSDDFTSGRGDTQYF. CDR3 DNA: TGTGCCACCAGTGATGATTTCACTAGCGGGAGGGGGGATACGCAGTATTTT.

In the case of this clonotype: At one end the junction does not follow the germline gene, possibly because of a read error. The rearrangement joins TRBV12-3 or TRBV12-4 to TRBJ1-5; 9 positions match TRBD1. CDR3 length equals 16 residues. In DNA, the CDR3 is TGTGCCAGCAGTCCCTCGGGACAGGGCCTCAATGAGCCCCAGCATTTT. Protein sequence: CASSPSGQGLNEPQHF.

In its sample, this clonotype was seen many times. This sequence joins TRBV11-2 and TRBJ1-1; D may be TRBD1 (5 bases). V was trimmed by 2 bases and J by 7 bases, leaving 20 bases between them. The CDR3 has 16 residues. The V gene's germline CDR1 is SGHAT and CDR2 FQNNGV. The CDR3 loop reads CASSLNRGTGRDEAFF. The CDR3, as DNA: TGTGCCAGCAGCTTAAATCGGGGCACAGGAAGGGATGAAGCTTTCTTT.

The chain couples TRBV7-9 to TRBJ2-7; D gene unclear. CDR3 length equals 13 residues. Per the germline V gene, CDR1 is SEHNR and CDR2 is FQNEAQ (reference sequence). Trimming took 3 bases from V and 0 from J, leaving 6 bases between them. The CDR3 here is CASSLIGSYEQYF. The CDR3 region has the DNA TGTGCCAGCAGCTTGATAGGCTCCTACGAGCAGTACTTC. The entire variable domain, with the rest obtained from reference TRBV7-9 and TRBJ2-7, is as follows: DTGVSQNPRHKITKRGQNVTFRCDPISEHNRLYWYRQTLGQGPEFLTYFQNEAQLEKSRLLSDRFSAERPKGSFSTLEIQRTEQGDSAMYLCASSLIGSYEQYFGPGTRLTVT.